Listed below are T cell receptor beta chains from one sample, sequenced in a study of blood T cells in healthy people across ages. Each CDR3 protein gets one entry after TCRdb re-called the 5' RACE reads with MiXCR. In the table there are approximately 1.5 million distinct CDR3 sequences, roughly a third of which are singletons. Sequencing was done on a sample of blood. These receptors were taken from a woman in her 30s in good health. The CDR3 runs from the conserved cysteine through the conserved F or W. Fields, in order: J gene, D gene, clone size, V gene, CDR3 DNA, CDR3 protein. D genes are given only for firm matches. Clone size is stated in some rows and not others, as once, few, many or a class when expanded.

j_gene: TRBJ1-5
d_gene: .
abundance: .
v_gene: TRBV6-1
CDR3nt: TGTGCCAGCAGCCTGCACGGGGGCGAGAGTGTAATTGATCAGCCCCAGCATTTT
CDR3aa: CASSLHGGESVIDQPQHF

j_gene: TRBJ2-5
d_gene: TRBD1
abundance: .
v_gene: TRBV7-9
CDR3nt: TGTGCCAGCAGTTCCCGACAGGGGGTATCCGCAAAAGAGACCCAGTACTTC
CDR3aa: CASSSRQGVSAKETQYF

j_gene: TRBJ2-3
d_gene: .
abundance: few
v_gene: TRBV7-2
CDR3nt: TGTGCCAGCAGCTCCACGATCGGAAGTTTAGTAGATACGCAGTATTTT
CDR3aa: CASSSTIGSLVDTQYF

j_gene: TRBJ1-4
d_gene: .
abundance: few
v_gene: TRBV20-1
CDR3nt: TGCAGTGCTAGTAGTGGGGGCTGGGGTGAAAAACTGTTTTTT
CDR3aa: CSASSGGWGEKLFF

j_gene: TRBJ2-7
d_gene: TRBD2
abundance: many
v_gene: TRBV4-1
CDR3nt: TGCGCCAGCAGCCCACGGGAGGATTACTACGAGCAGTACTTC
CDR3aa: CASSPREDYYEQYF

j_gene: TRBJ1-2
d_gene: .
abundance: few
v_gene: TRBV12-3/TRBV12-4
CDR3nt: TGTGCCAGCAGTCCCCCCTTGAGAGGAGCTAACTATGGCTATACCTTC
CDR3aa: CASSPPLRGANYGYTF

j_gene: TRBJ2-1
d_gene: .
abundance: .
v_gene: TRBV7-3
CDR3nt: TGCGCCAGCAGCTACGGGCCACAGAGCTATGAGCAGTTCTTC
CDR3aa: CASSYGPQSYEQFF

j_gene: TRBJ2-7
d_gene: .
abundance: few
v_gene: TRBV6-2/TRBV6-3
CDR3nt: TGTGCCAGCAGTTACTCGATGGTCCTCTACGAGCAGTACTTC
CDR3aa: CASSYSMVLYEQYF

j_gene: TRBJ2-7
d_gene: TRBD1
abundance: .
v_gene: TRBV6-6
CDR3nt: TGTGCCAGCAGTTATTCGGACAGGGGGATCGAGCAGTACTTC
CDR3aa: CASSYSDRGIEQYF

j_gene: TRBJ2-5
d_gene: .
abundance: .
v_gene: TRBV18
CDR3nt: TGTGCCAGCTCACTGAGACTAAGCCCACAAGAGACCCAGTACTTC
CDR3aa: CASSLRLSPQETQYF

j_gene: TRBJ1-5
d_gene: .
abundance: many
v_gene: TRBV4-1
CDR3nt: TGCGCCAGCAGCCCTTCTGGGGCCCAGCATCAGCCCCAGCATTTT
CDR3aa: CASSPSGAQHQPQHF

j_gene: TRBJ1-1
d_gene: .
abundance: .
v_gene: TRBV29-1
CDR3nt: TGCAGCGTTGACGGAGGGGCAAGAAACACTGAAGCTTTCTTT
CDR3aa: CSVDGGARNTEAFF

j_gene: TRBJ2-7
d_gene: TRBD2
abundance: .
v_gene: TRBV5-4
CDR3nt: TGTGCCAGCAGCTCCCTCCAGCGGGGGCCCTACGAGCAGTACTTC
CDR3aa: CASSSLQRGPYEQYF

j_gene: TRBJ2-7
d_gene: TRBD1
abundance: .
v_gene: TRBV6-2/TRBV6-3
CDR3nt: TGTGCCATCAGTGAAGGGCCAGGGGGCGACGAGCAGTACTTC
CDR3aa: CAISEGPGGDEQYF

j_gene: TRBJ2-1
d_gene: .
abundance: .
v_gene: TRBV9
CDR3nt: TGTGCCAGCAGCCTAGGATCAGGCGCGGGAACGTACAATGAGCAGTTCTTC
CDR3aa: CASSLGSGAGTYNEQFF

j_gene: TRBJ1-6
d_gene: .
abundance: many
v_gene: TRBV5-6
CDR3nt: TGTGCCAGCAGCTTAGAACGGAATAATTCACCCCTCCACTTT
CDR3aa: CASSLERNNSPLHF

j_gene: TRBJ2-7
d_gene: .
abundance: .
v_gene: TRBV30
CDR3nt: TGTGCCTGGAGTGAAGGAGGGGGCGGCTACGGGCAGTACTTC
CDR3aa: CAWSEGGGGYGQYF

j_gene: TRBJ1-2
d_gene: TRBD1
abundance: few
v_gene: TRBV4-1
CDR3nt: TGCGCCAGCAGCCAAGAAGGCTCCGGGACAGGGGGCTATGGCTACACCTTC
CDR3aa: CASSQEGSGTGGYGYTF